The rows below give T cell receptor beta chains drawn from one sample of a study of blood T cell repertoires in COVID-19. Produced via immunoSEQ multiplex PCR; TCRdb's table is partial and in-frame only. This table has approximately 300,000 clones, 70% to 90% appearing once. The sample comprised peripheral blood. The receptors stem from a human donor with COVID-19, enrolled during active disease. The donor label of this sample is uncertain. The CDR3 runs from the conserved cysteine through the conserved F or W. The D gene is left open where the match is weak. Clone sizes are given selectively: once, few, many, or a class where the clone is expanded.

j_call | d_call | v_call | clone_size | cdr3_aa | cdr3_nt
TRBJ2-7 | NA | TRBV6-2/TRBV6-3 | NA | CASSYSQGRGEQYF | TGTGCCAGCAGTTACAGCCAGGGAAGGGGCGAGCAGTACTTC
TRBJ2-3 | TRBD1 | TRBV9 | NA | CASSVEGADTQYF | TGTGCCAGCAGCGTAGAGGGGGCGGATACGCAGTATTTT
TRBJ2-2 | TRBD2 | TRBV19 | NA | CASTEDGLAGVIGELFF | TGTGCCAGTACTGAAGATGGGCTAGCGGGAGTAATCGGGGAGCTGTTTTTT
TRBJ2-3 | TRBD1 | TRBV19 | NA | CASSIAYGTGEPDTQYF | TGTGCCAGTAGTATAGCATATGGGACAGGGGAACCAGATACGCAGTATTTT
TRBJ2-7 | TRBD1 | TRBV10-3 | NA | CAISESGQGPYEQYF | TGTGCCATCAGTGAGTCGGGACAGGGACCTTACGAGCAGTACTTC
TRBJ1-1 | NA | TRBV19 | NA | CASSKRSYTEAFF | TGTGCCAGTAGTAAACGGAGTTACACTGAAGCTTTCTTT
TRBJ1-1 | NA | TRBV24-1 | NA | CATSDDDGLQAFF | TGTGCCACCAGTGATGATGACGGACTTCAAGCTTTCTTT
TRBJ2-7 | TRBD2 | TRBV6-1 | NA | CASSSRTSSYEQYF | TGTGCCAGCAGTTCCCGGACTAGCTCCTACGAGCAGTACTTC
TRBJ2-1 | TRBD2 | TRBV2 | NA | CASSRREGSYNEQFF | TGTGCCAGCAGTAGGAGGGAGGGTTCCTACAATGAGCAGTTCTTC
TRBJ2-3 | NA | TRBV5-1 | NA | CASSLVLVRGTDTQYF | TGCGCCAGCAGCTTGGTTCTAGTACGGGGCACAGATACGCAGTATTTT
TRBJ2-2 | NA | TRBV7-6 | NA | CASTKGPPTAQGNTGELFF | TGTGCCAGCACCAAGGGCCCCCCGACGGCCCAGGGGAACACCGGGGAGCTGTTTTTT
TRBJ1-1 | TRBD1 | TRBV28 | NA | CASRQGPNTEAFF | TGTGCCAGCCGACAGGGGCCGAACACTGAAGCTTTCTTT
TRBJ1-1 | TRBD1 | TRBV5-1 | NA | CASSLAPTGEGTEAFF | TGCGCCAGCAGCTTGGCCCCGACAGGGGAAGGGACTGAAGCTTTCTTT
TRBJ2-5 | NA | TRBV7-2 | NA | CASSIRPRGWETQYF | TGTGCCAGCAGCATCAGACCCCGGGGGTGGGAGACCCAGTACTTC
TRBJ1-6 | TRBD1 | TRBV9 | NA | CASSVGTGLESPLHF | TGTGCCAGCAGCGTAGGGACAGGGTTAGAATCACCCCTCCACTTT
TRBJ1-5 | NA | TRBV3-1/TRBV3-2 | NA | CASSPTGGGENQPQHF | TGTGCCAGCAGCCCCACCGGGGGAGGGGAAAATCAGCCCCAGCATTTT
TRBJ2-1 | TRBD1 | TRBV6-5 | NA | CASILRDSSYNEQFF | TGTGCCAGCATTTTGAGGGACAGCTCCTACAATGAGCAGTTCTTC
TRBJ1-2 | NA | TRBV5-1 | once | CASSLGGAYGYTF | TGCGCCAGCAGCTTGGGGGGAGCGTATGGCTACACCTTC
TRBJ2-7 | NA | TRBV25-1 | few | CASSEYRESREQYF | TGTGCCAGCAGTGAATATAGGGAGAGTCGCGAGCAGTACTTC
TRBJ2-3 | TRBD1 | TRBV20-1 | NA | CSASKRTGDTQYF | TGCAGTGCTAGTAAAAGGACAGGGGACACGCAGTATTTT
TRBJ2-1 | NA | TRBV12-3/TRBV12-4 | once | CASSVAGNEQFF | TGTGCCAGCAGTGTAGCCGGGAATGAGCAGTTCTTC
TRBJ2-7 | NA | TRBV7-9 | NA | CASSLFDTPYEQYF | TGTGCCAGCAGCCTCTTCGACACTCCCTACGAGCAGTACTTC
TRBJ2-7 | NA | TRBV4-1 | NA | CASMGRTSSYEQYF | TGCGCCAGCATGGGGCGGACCAGCTCCTACGAGCAGTACTTC
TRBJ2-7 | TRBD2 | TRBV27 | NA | CASSLWREGREQYF | TGTGCCAGCAGTTTATGGCGGGAGGGCCGCGAGCAGTACTTC
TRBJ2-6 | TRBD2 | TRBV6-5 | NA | CASWEGAGANVLTF | TGTGCCAGCTGGGAGGGTGCTGGGGCCAACGTCCTGACTTTC
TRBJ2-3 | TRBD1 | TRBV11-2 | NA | CASSHPGTASTDTQYF | TGTGCCAGCAGCCACCCCGGGACAGCTAGCACAGATACGCAGTATTTT
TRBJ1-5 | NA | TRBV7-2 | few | CASRGRVGDQPQHF | TGTGCCAGCAGAGGCAGGGTAGGGGATCAGCCCCAGCATTTT
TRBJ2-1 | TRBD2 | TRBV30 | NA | CAWSRGLAGNNEQFF | TGTGCCTGGAGTAGGGGACTAGCGGGGAACAATGAGCAGTTCTTC
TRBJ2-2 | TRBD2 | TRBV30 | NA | CAWMRREGRTGELFF | TGTGCCTGGATGAGACGGGAGGGCCGAACCGGGGAGCTGTTTTTT
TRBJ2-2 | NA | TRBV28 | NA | CASIKPLGQGTGELFF | TGTGCCAGCATCAAACCCTTGGGGCAGGGGACCGGGGAGCTGTTTTTT
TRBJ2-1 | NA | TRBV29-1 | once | CSVDSRGTSYNEQFF | TGCAGCGTTGATAGCAGGGGGACTTCCTACAATGAGCAGTTCTTC
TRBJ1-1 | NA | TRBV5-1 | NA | CASSWRGEVGTEAFF | TGCGCCAGCAGCTGGCGAGGGGAGGTGGGCACTGAAGCTTTCTTT
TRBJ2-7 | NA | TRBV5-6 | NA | CASSSDPRAGDSYEQYF | TGTGCCAGCAGCTCAGACCCAAGAGCAGGGGATTCCTACGAGCAGTACTTC
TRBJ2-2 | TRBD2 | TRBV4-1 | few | CASSHVVAGVKGGELFF | TGCGCCAGCAGCCATGTAGTGGCGGGAGTAAAGGGCGGGGAGCTGTTTTTT
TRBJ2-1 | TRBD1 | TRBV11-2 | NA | CASSGDRGSYNEQFF | TGTGCCAGCAGTGGGGACAGGGGATCGTACAATGAGCAGTTCTTC
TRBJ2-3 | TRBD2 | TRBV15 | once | CATSGAGGFTDTQYF | TGTGCCACCAGCGGAGCGGGAGGGTTCACAGATACGCAGTATTTT
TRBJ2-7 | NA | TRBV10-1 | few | CASSEDYGNIYEQYF | TGCGCCAGCAGTGAGGACTACGGCAATATTTACGAGCAGTACTTC
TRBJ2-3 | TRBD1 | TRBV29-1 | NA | CSTKTPGQLADTQYF | TGCAGCACCAAAACCCCGGGACAGCTGGCGGATACGCAGTATTTT
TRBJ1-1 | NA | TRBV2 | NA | CASSVVRLNTEAFF | TGTGCCAGCAGTGTGGTCAGATTGAACACTGAAGCTTTCTTT
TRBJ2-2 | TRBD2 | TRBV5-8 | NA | CASSGLLAPNTGELFF | TGTGCCAGCAGCGGCCTACTAGCGCCAAACACCGGGGAGCTGTTTTTT
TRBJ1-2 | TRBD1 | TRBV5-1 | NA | CASSATGVGNYGYTF | TGCGCCAGCAGCGCGACAGGGGTGGGGAACTATGGCTACACCTTC
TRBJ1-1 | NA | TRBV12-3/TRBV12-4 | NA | CASSQGSEAFF | TGTGCCAGCAGTCAGGGTTCTGAAGCTTTCTTT
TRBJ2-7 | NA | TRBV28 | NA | CASSAPRDNAYEQYF | TGTGCCAGCAGTGCCCCCCGGGACAACGCCTACGAGCAGTACTTC
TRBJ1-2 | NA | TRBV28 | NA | CASKVPGGMGGYTF | TGTGCCAGCAAGGTGCCCGGGGGGATGGGCGGCTACACCTTC
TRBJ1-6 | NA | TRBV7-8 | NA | CASSLDRVSPLHF | TGTGCCAGCAGCCTCGACCGGGTTTCACCCCTCCACTTT
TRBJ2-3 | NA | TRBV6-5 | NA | CASSYGQITDTQYF | TGTGCCAGCAGTTATGGACAGATTACAGATACGCAGTATTTT
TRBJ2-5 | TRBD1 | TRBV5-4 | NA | CASSFRQGNQETQYF | TGTGCCAGCAGCTTCCGACAGGGGAACCAAGAGACCCAGTACTTC
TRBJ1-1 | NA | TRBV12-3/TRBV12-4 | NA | CASSPTGVTEAFF | TGTGCCAGCAGCCCCACAGGTGTAACTGAAGCTTTCTTT
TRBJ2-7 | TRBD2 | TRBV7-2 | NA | CASSPGTNSYEQYF | TGTGCCAGCAGCCCCGGGACTAACTCATACGAGCAGTACTTC
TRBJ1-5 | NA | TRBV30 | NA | CAWSRQADNQPQHF | TGTGCCTGGAGTAGGCAGGCAGACAATCAGCCCCAGCATTTT
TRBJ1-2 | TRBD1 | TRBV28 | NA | CASSSDRGTYYGYTF | TGTGCCAGCAGTTCTGACAGGGGCACGTACTATGGCTACACCTTC
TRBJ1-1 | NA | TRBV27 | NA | CASSLSTTNTEAFF | TGTGCCAGCAGTTTATCGACAACGAACACTGAAGCTTTCTTT
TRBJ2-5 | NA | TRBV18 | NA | CASSPAGETQYF | TGTGCCAGCTCACCAGCAGGGGAGACCCAGTACTTC
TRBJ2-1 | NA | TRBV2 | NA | CVSSGGNYNEQFF | TGTGTCAGCTCTGGGGGCAATTACAATGAGCAGTTCTTC
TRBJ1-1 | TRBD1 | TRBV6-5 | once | CASSPRTGREAFF | TGTGCCAGCAGTCCAAGGACAGGGAGGGAAGCTTTCTTT
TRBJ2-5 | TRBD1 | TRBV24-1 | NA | CATSDPTGAGETQYF | TGTGCCACCAGTGATCCCACAGGGGCCGGGGAGACCCAGTACTTC
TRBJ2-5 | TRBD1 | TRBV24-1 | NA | CATSEEDRGGRETQYF | TGTGCCACCAGTGAGGAGGACAGGGGGGGGAGGGAGACCCAGTACTTC